The TCR beta chain under discussion was sequenced for a study of regulatory T cells in long-lasting Graves disease. General study points: Analyses excluded thyroid tissue, covering peripheral blood alone.

Relying on iRepertoire HTBI primers and Arm-PCR of CDR3 regions, the team built TCR beta libraries. MiXCR was run by TCRdb on the multiplex PCR reads, yielding one entry per CDR3 protein. Of hundreds of thousands of distinct CDR3 sequences in the sample, 15% were seen once. As for time point: newly diagnosed GD, antithyroid drugs for less than 3 months. There was RNA extracted from PBMCs, and the TCR library was made from it. A roughly 10-milliliter sample of peripheral blood was drawn into EDTA tubes. The CDR3 extends over 12 amino acids. V lost 4 bases to trimming and J lost 9 bases, with 7 bases between them. The germline V gene encodes CDR1 KGHSH and CDR2 LQKENI. This clonotype has a count of ten or more. The antigen is undetermined.

The clonotype originates from a female donor with Graves disease. Sequenced material: peripheral blood mononuclear cells (PBMCs), taken at new diagnosis, from a patient treated with antithyroid drugs. The V call is TRBV18, the J call TRBJ1-6; unclear D gene. CDR3 nucleotide sequence: TGTGCCAGCTCACGCCGAGGTTCACCCCTCCACTTT. Its translation is CASSRRGSPLHF.